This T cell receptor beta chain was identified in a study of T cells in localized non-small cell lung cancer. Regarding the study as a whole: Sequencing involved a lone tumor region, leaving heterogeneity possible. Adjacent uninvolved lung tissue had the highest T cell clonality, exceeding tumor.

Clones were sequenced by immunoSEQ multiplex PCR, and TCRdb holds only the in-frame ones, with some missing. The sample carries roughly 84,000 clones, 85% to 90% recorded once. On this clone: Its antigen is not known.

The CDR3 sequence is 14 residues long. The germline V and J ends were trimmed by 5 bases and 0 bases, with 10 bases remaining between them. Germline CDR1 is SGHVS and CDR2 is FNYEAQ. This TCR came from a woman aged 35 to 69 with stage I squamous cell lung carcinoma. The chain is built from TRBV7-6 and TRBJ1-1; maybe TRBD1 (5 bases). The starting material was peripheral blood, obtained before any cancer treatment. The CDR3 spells CASSPTALNTEAFF. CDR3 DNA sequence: TGTGCCAGCAGCCCGACAGCCTTGAACACTGAAGCTTTCTTT.